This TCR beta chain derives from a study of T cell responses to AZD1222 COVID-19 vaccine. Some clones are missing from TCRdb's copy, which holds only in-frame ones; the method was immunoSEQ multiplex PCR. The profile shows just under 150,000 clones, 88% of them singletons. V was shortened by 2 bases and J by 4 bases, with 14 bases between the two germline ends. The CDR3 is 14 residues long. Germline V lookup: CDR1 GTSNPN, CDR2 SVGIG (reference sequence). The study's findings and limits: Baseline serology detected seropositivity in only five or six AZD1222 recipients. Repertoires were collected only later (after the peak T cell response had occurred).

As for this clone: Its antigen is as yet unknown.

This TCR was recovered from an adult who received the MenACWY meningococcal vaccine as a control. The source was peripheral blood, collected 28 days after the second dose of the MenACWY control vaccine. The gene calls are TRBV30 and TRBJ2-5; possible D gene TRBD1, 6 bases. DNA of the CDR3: TGTGCCTGGAGTAGAGGATTAGGGGGAGAGACCCAGTACTTC. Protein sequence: CAWSRGLGGETQYF.